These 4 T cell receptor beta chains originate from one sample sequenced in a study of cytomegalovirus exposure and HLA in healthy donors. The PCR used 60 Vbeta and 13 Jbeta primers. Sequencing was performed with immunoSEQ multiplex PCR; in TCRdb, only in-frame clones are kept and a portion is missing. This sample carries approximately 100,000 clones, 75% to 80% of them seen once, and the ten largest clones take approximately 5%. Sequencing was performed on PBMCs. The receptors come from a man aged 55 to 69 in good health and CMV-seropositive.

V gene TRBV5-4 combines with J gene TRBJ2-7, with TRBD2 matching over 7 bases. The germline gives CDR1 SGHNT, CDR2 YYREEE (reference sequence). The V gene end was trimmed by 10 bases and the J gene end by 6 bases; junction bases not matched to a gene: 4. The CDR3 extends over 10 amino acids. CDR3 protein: CAYGGGEQYF. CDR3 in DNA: TGTGCCTATGGCGGGGGCGAGCAGTACTTC.

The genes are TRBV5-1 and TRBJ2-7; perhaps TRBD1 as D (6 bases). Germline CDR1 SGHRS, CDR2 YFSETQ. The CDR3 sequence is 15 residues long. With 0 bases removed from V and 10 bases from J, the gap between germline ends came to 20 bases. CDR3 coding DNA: TGCGCCAGCAGCTTGGCCGGGGACACCCTGGTCGATCAGTACTTC. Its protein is CASSLAGDTLVDQYF.

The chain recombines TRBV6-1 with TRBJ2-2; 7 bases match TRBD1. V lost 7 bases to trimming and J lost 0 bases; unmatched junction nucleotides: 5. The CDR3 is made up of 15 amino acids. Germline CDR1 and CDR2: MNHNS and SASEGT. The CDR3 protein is CASITGTANTGELFF. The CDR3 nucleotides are TGTGCCAGCATTACCGGGACAGCGAACACCGGGGAGCTGTTTTTT.

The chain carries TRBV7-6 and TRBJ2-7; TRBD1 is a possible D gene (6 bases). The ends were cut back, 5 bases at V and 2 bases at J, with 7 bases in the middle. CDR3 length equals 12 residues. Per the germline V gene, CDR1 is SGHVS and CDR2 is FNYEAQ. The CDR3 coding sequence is TGTGCCAGCAGCCCAGGGGCCTACGAGCAGTACTTC. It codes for CASSPGAYEQYF.